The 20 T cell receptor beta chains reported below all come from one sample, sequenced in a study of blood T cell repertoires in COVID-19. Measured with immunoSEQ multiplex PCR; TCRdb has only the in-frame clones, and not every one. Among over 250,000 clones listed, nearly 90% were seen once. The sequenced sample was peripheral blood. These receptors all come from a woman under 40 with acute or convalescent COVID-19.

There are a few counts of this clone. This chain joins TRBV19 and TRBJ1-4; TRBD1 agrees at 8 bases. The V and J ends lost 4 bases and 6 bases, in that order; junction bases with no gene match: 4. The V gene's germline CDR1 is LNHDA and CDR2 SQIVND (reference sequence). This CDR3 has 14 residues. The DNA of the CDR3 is TGTGCCAGTAGTACAGGACAGGGAGATGAAAAACTGTTTTTT. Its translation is CASSTGQGDEKLFF.

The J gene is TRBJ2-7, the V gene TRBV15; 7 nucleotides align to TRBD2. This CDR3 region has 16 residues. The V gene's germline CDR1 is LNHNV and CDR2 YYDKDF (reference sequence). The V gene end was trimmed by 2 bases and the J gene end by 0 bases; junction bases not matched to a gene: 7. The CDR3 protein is CATSRPSERGSYEQYF. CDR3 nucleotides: TGTGCCACCAGCAGACCCTCCGAGCGGGGCTCCTACGAGCAGTACTTC.

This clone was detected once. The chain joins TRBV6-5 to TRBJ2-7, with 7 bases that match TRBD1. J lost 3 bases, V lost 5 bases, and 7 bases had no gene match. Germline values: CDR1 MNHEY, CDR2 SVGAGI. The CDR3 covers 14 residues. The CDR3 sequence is CASSRQGLGYEQYF. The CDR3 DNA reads TGTGCCAGCAGTCGACAGGGTCTTGGCTACGAGCAGTACTTC.

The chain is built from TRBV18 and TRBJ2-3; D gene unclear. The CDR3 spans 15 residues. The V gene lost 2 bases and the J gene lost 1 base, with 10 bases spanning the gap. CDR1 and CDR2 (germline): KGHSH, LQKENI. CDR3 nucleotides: TGTGCCAGCTCACCAGTCCAGGCCGGCACAGATACGCAGTATTTT. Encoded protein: CASSPVQAGTDTQYF.

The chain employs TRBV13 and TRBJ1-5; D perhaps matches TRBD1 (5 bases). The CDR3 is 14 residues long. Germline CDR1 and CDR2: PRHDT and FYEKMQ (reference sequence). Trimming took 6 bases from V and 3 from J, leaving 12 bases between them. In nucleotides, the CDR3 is TGTGCCAGCAGTTCAGACAGAAACAATCAGCCCCAGCATTTT. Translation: CASSSDRNNQPQHF.

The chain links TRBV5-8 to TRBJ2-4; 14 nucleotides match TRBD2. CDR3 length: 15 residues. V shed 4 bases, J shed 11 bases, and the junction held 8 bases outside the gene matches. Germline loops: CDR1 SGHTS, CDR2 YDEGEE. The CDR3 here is CASSPGGLAGAVQYF. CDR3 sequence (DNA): TGTGCCAGCAGCCCCGGGGGACTAGCGGGAGCGGTTCAGTACTTC.

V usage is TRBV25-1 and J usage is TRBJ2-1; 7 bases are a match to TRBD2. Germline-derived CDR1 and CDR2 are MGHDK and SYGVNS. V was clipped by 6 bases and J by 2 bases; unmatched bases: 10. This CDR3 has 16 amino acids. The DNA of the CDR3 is TGTGCCAGCAGCCCCGCTAGCGGAGAGGCCTACAATGAGCAGTTCTTC. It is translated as CASSPASGEAYNEQFF.

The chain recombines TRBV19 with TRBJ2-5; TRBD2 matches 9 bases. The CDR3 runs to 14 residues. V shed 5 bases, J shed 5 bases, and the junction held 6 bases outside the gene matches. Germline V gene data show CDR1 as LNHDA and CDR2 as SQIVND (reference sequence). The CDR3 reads CASSALAGWETQYF. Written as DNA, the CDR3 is TGTGCCAGTAGTGCTCTAGCGGGATGGGAGACCCAGTACTTC.

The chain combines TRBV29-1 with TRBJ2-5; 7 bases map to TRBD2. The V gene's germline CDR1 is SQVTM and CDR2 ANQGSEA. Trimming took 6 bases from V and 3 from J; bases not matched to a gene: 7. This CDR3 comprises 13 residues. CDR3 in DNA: TGCAGCGTGGCGACTAGCCTAAAAGAGACCCAGTACTTC. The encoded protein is CSVATSLKETQYF. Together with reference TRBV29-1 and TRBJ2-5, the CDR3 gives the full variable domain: SAVISQKPSRDICQRGTSLTIQCQVDSQVTMMFWYRQQPGQSLTLIATANQGSEATYESGFVIDKFPISRPNLTFSTLTVSNMSPEDSSIYLCSVATSLKETQYFGPGTRLLVL.

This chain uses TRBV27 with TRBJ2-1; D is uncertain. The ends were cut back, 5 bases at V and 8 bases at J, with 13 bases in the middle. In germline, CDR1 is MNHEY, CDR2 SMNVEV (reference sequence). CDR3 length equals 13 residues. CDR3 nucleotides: TGTGCCAGCAGTCCCCCAGGTCTCCATGAGCAGTTCTTC. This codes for CASSPPGLHEQFF.

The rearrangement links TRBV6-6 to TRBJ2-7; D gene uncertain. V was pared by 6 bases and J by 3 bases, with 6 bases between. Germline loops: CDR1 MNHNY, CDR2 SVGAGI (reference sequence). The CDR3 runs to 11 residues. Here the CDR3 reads CASSPLYEQYF. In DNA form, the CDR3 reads TGTGCCAGCAGCCCACTCTACGAGCAGTACTTC.

In DNA, the CDR3 is TGTGCCAGCAGTGAGAGACAGGACTTGGGGACCCAGTACTTC. Translating gives CASSERQDLGTQYF. The chain uses TRBV6-1 and TRBJ2-5; D might be TRBD1 (6 bases). The V gene lost 3 bases and the J gene lost 7 bases, with 15 bases spanning the gap. Germline assignment: CDR1 MNHNS and CDR2 SASEGT. This CDR3 is built from 14 residues.

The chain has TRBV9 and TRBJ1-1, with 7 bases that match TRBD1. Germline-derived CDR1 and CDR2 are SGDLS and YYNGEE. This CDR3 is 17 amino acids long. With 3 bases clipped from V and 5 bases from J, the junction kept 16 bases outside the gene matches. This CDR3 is CASSGKPHRGFGTEAFF. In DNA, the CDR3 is TGTGCCAGCAGCGGAAAACCGCACAGGGGCTTTGGGACTGAAGCTTTCTTT.

The CDR3 protein is CASTPRGIYEQYF. The CDR3 nucleotides read TGTGCCAGCACCCCACGGGGAATCTACGAGCAGTACTTC. The genes are TRBV25-1 and TRBJ2-7, with D possibly matching TRBD2 (5 bases). Germline V gives CDR1 MGHDK, CDR2 SYGVNS. The V gene lost 7 bases and the J gene lost 3 bases, with 13 bases spanning the gap. The CDR3 extends over 13 amino acids.

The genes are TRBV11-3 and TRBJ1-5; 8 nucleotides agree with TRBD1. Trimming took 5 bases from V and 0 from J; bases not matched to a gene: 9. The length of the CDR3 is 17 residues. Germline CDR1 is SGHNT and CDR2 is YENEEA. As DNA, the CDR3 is TGTGCCAGCAGCCAGGGGGCGAGGGGTAATAGCAATCAGCCCCAGCATTTT. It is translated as CASSQGARGNSNQPQHF.

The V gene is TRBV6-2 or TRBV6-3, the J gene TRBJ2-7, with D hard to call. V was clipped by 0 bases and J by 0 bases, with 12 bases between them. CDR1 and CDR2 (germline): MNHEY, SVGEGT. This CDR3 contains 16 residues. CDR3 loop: CASSYSNSIISYEQYF. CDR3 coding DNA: TGTGCCAGCAGTTACTCAAACAGCATCATCTCCTACGAGCAGTACTTC.

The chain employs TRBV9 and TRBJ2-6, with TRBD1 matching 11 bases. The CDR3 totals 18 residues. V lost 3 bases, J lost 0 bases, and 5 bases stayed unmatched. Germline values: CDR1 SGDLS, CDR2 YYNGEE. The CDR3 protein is CASSAPGTGGSGANVLTF. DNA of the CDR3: TGTGCCAGCAGCGCACCCGGGACAGGGGGCTCTGGGGCCAACGTCCTGACTTTC.

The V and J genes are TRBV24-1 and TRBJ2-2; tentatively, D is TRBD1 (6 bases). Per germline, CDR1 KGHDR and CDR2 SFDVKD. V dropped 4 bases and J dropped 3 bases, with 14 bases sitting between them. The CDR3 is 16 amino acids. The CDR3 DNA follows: TGTGCCACCAGTGAAGGCAGCCAGGGGTACACCGGGGAGCTGTTTTTT. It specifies CATSEGSQGYTGELFF.

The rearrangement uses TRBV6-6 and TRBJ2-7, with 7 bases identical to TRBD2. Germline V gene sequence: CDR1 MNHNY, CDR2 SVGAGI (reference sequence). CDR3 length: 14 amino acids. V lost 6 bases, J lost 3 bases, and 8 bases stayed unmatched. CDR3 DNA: TGTGCCAGCAGCCCGTCGACTAGCAGCTACGAGCAGTACTTC. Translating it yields CASSPSTSSYEQYF.

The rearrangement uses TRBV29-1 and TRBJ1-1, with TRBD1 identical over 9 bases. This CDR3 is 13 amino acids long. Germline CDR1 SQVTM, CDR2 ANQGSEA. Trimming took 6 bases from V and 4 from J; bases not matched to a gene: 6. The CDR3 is CSVDDRGGTEAFF. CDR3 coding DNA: TGCAGCGTCGATGACAGGGGGGGCACTGAAGCTTTCTTT.